A single sample gave rise to the 9 T cell receptor beta chains below, sequenced in a study of OX40 agonist ivuxolimab in advanced cancers. The table came from immunoSEQ multiplex PCR; TCRdb's copy has only in-frame clones and leaves some out. Among around 62,000 clones listed, about 84% were seen once. The specimen was CD4+ or CD8+ T cells sorted from blood, collected in a trial of the OX40 agonist ivuxolimab. These receptors were collected from an adult with an advanced solid tumor such as melanoma, head and neck, liver or kidney cancer.

V usage is TRBV4-1 and J usage is TRBJ1-2; unclear D gene. Between the trimmed V and J ends, which lost 4 bases and 2 bases, there was a span of 17 bases. The CDR3 has 16 residues. Germline V gene lookup returns CDR1 MGHRA and CDR2 YSYEKL. The CDR3 reads CASSLALQTLNYGYTF. CDR3 coding DNA: TGCGCCAGCAGCCTCGCCCTCCAGACATTAAACTATGGCTACACCTTC.

The V call is TRBV6-5, the J call TRBJ1-2; D remains unclear. The CDR3 totals 13 residues. Deletions cut 8 bases from V and 8 bases from J, with 18 bases between. CDR1 is MNHEY, CDR2 SVGAGI, per germline. As DNA, the CDR3 is TGTGCCAGCTCCCCGGACCGGAGGTACGGCTACACCTTC. It is translated as CASSPDRRYGYTF.

This chain connects TRBV6-5 to TRBJ1-2; D perhaps matches TRBD1 (5 bases). The germline V gene encodes CDR1 MNHEY and CDR2 SVGAGI. There are 16 residues in the CDR3. V lost 1 base, J lost 0 bases, and 12 bases lay in between. CDR3 protein: CASSYYGTQANYGYTF. CDR3 nucleotides: TGTGCCAGCAGTTACTATGGGACTCAAGCTAACTATGGCTACACCTTC.

This chain joins TRBV5-1 and TRBJ2-7; 8 bases align to TRBD1. V dropped 3 bases and J dropped 7; count of bases not matched to a gene: 9. CDR3 size: 14 residues. Germline values: CDR1 SGHRS, CDR2 YFSETQ. CDR3 protein: CASSSYQGAREQYF. The CDR3 DNA reads as TGCGCCAGCAGCTCTTATCAGGGGGCTAGAGAGCAGTACTTC.

V usage is TRBV7-9 and J usage is TRBJ2-7, with 12 positions matching TRBD2. Germline V CDR1 and CDR2: SEHNR, FQNEAQ (reference sequence). The CDR3 consists of 16 residues. J gave up 2 bases and V 6 bases, and 8 bases lay outside the gene matches. The CDR3 DNA follows: TGTGCCAGCAGTTCCACTAGCGGGGGGACACCCTACGAGCAGTACTTC. This sequence encodes CASSSTSGGTPYEQYF.

This clone is a singleton in its sample. This chain links TRBV27 with TRBJ2-5; D is perhaps TRBD1 (6 bases). CDR1 is MNHEY, CDR2 SMNVEV, per germline (reference sequence). This CDR3 spans 14 amino acids. Trimming stripped 8 bases from V and 5 bases from J, with 18 bases between. The CDR3 coding sequence is TGTGCCAGCCGCGAGAACAGGGAATCGGAGACCCAGTACTTC. It translates to CASRENRESETQYF.

This clone was observed a single time. The chain couples TRBV19 to TRBJ1-5, with D unresolved. The CDR3 is 12 amino acids. CDR1 and CDR2 from the germline V gene are LNHDA and SQIVND (reference sequence). The ends were cut back, 7 bases at V and 4 bases at J, with 8 bases in the middle. CDR3 sequence: CASKTRNQPQHF. The CDR3 nucleotides are TGTGCCAGTAAAACAAGAAATCAGCCCCAGCATTTT.

V and J are TRBV19 and TRBJ1-5; no definite D call. V was cut by 5 bases and J by 7 bases, with 9 bases left in between. This CDR3 has 12 amino acids. The germline CDR1 and CDR2 sequences are LNHDA and SQIVND (reference sequence). The CDR3 sequence: CASSQVGQPQHF. The CDR3 DNA is TGTGCCAGTAGTCAGGTCGGGCAGCCCCAGCATTTT.

V gene TRBV6-5 combines with J gene TRBJ1-2; no clear D gene. CDR1 and CDR2 (germline): MNHEY, SVGAGI. Trimming left V 2 bases short and J 4 bases short, with 11 bases between. The CDR3 has 14 residues. This CDR3 reads CASSYNGRSYGYTF. CDR3 nucleotide sequence: TGTGCCAGCAGTTACAACGGCAGATCCTATGGCTACACCTTC.